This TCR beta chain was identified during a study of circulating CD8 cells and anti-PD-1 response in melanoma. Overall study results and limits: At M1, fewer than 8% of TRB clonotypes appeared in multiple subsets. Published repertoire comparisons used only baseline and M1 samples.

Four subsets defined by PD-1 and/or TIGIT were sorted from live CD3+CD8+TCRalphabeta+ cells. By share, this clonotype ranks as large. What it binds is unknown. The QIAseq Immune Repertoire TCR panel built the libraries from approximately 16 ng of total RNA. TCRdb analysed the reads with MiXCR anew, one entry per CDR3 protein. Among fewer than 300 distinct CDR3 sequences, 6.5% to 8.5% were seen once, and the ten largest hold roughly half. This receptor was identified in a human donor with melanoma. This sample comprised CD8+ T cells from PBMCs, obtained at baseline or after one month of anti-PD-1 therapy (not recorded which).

CDR3 DNA sequence: TGTGCCAGCGCCACTCGGGGGGATGAGCAGTTCTTC. Its protein product is CASATRGDEQFF. The chain uses TRBV5-5 and TRBJ2-1; 7 bases fit TRBD2. The trim removed 7 bases at V and 8 bases at J, leaving 6 bases unmatched. From germline, CDR1 is SGHKS and CDR2 YYEKEE (reference sequence). CDR3 length equals 12 residues.